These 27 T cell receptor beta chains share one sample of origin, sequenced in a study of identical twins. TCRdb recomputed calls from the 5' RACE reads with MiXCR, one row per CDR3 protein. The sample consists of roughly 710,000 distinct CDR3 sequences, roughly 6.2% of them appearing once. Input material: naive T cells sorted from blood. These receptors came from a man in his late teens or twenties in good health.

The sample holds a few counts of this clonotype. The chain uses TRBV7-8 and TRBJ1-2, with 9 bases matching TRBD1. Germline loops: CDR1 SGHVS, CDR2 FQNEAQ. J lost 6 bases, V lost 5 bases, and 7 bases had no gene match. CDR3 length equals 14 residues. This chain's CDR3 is CASSARQGEDGYTF. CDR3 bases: TGTGCCAGCAGCGCACGACAGGGGGAGGATGGCTACACCTTC.

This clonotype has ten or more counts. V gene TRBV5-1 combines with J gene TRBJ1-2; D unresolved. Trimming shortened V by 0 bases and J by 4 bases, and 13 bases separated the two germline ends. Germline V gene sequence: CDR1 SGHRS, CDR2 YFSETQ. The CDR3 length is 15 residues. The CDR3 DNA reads TGCGCCAGCAGCTTGGATCCCGATCCTCTCTATGGCTACACCTTC. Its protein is CASSLDPDPLYGYTF.

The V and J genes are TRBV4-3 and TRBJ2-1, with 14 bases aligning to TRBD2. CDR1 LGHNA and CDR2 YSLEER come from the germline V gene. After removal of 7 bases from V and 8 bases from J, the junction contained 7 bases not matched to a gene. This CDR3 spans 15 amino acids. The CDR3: CASTRGLAGEDEQFF. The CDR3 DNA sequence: TGCGCCAGCACCCGGGGACTAGCGGGAGAGGATGAGCAGTTCTTC.

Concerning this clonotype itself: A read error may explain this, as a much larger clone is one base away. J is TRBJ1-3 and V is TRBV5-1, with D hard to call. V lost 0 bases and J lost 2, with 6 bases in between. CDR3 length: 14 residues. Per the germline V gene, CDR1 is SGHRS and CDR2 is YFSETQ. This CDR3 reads CASSLESTGNTIYF. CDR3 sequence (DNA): TGCGCCAGCAGCTTGGAGAGCACTGGAAACACCATATATTTT.

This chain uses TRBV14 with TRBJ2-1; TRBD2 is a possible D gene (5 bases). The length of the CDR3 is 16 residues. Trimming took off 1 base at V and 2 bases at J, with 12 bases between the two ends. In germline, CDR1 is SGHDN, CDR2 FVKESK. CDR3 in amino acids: CASSQVGDYTYNEQFF. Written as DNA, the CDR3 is TGTGCCAGCAGCCAAGTGGGCGACTACACCTACAATGAGCAGTTCTTC.

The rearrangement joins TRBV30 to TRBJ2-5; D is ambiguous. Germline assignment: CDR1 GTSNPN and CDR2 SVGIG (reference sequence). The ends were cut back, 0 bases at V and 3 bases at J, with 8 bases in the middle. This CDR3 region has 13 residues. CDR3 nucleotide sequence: TGTGCCTGGAGTGTTTGGTCCAAAGAGACCCAGTACTTC. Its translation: CAWSVWSKETQYF.

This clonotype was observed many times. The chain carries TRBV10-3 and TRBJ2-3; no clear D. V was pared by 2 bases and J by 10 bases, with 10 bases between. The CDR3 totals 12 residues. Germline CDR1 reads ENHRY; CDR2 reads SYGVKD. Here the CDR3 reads CAISEASRAQYF. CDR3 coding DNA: TGTGCCATCAGTGAGGCCAGCCGTGCGCAGTATTTT.

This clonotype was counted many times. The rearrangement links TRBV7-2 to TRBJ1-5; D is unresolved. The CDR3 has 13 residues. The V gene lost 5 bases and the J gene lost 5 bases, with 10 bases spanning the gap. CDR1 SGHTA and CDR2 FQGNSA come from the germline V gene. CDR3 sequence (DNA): TGTGCCAGCAGCCCGAGACCGTATCAGCCCCAGCATTTT. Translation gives CASSPRPYQPQHF.

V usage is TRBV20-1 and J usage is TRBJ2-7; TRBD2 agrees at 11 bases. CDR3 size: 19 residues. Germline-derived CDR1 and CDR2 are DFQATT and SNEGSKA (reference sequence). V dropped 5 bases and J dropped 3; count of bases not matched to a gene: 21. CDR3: CSAPSSGTSGKRLLYEQYV. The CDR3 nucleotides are TGCAGTGCTCCCTCGTCGGGGACTAGCGGAAAACGGCTACTCTACGAGCAGTACGTC.

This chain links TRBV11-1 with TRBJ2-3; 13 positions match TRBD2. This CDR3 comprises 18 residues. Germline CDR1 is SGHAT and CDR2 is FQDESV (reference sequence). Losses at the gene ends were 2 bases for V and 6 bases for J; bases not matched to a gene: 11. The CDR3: CASSLRRGLAGEGDTQYF. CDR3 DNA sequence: TGTGCCAGCAGCTTAAGGAGAGGACTAGCGGGAGAGGGGGATACGCAGTATTTT. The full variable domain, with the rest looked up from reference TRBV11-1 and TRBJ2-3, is EAEVAQSPRYKITEKSQAVAFWCDPISGHATLYWYRQILGQGPELLVQFQDESVVDDSQLPKDRFSAERLKGVDSTLKIQPAELGDSAMYLCASSLRRGLAGEGDTQYFGPGTRLTVL.

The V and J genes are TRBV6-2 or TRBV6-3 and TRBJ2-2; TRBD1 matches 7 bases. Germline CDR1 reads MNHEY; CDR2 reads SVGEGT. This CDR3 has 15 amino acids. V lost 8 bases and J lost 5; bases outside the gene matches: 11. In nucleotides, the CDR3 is TGTGCCAGCCACGACAGGGTGATGAGGACCGGGGAGCTGTTTTTT. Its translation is CASHDRVMRTGELFF.

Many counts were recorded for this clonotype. The CDR3, as DNA: TGTGCCATCAGTGGAACTAGCGGGAGAGCCTACAATGAGCAGTTCTTC. This sequence encodes CAISGTSGRAYNEQFF. This chain joins TRBV10-3 and TRBJ2-1, with 11 bases lining up with TRBD2. CDR1 ENHRY and CDR2 SYGVKD come from the germline V gene. There are 16 residues in the CDR3. With V trimmed by 4 bases and J by 2 bases, 4 bases remained unmatched.

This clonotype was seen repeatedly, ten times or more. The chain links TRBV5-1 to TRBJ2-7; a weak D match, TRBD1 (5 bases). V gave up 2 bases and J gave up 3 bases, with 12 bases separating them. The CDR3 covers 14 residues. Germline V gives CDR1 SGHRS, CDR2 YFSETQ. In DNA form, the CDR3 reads TGCGCCAGCAGCTTAAGACAGTCTTTCTACGAGCAGTACTTC. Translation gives CASSLRQSFYEQYF.

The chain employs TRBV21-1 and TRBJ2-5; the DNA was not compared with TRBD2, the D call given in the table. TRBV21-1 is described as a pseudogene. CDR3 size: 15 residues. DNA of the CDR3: TGTGCCAGCAGCAAACCCACTAGCGTACAAGAGACCCAGTACTTC. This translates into CASSKPTSVQETQYF.

CDR3 residues: CASSPGYRGSEQFF. The CDR3 bases are TGTGCCAGCAGCCCTGGTTACAGGGGAAGTGAGCAGTTCTTC. The J gene is TRBJ2-1, the V gene TRBV7-9; TRBD1 matches 7 bases. This CDR3 has 14 residues. Trimming at V came to 5 bases and at J to 9 bases, leaving 10 bases not matched to a gene. From germline, CDR1 is SEHNR and CDR2 FQNEAQ (reference sequence). The full variable domain, completed using reference TRBV7-9 and TRBJ2-1, is DTGVSQNPRHKITKRGQNVTFRCDPISEHNRLYWYRQTLGQGPEFLTYFQNEAQLEKSRLLSDRFSAERPKGSFSTLEIQRTEQGDSAMYLCASSPGYRGSEQFFGPGTRLTVL.

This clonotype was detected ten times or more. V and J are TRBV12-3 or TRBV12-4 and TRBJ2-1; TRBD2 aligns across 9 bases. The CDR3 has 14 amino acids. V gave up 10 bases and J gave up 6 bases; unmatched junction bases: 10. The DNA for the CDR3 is TGTGCCACCCACGGACTAGCGAGACCCAATGAGCAGTTCTTC. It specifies CATHGLARPNEQFF.

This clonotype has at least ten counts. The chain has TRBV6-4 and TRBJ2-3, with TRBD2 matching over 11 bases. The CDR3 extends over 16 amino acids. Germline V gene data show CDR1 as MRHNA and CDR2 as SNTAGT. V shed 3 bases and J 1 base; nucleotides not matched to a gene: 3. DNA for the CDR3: TGTGCCAGCAGTGAAACTAGCGGGAGAGGCACAGATACGCAGTATTTT. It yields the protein CASSETSGRGTDTQYF.

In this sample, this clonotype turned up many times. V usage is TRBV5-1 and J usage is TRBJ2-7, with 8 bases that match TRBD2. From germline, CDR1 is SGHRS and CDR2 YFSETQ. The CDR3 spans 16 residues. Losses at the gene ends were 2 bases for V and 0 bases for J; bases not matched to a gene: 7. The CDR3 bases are TGCGCCAGCAGCTTTACGGCGGGAGGATCCTCCTACGAGCAGTACTTC. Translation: CASSFTAGGSSYEQYF.

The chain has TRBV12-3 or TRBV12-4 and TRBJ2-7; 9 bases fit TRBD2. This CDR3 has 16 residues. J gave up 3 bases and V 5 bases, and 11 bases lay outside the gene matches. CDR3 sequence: CASSVRGLAEFYEQYV. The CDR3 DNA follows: TGTGCCAGCAGTGTCCGGGGACTAGCTGAGTTCTACGAGCAGTACGTC.

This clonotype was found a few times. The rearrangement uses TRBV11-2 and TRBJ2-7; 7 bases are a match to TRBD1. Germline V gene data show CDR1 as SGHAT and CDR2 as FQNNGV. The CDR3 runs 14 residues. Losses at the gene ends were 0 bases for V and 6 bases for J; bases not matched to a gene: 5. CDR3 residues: CASSLDLRGREQYV. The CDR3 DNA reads TGTGCCAGCAGCTTAGATCTTAGGGGGCGCGAGCAGTACGTC.

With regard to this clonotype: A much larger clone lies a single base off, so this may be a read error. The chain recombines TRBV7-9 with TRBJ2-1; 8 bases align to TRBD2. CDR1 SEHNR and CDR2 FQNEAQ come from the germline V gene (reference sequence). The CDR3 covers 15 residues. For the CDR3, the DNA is TGTGCCAGCAGCCCTTCTGGAGCGGGAGTTAATGAGCATTTCTTC. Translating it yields CASSPSGAGVNEHFF.

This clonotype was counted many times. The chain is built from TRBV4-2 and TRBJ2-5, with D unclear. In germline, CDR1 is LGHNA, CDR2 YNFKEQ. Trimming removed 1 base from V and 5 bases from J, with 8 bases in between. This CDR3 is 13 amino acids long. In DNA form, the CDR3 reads TGTGCCAGCAGCCAAGGGGTTTGGGAGACCCAGTACTTC. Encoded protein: CASSQGVWETQYF.

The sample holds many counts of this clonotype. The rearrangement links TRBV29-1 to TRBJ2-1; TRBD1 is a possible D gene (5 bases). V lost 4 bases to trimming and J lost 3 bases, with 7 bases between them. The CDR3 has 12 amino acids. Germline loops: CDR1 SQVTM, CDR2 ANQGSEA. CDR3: CSVVRDYNEQFF. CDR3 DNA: TGCAGCGTTGTCAGGGACTACAATGAGCAGTTCTTC.

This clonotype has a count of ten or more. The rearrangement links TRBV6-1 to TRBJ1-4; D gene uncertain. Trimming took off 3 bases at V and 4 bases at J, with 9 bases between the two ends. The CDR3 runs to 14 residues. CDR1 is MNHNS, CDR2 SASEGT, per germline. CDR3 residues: CASSDRRGNEKLFF. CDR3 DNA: TGTGCCAGCAGTGATAGGCGGGGTAATGAAAAACTGTTTTTT.

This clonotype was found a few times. This chain's CDR3 is CASSLGSIADEQYF. The CDR3 nucleotides read TGTGCCAGCAGCTTAGGTTCTATAGCGGACGAGCAGTACTTC. The chain recombines TRBV7-2 with TRBJ2-7; D is possibly TRBD2 (6 bases). The CDR3 extends over 14 amino acids. The V gene's germline CDR1 is SGHTA and CDR2 FQGNSA. Trimming shortened V by 1 base and J by 5 bases, and 12 bases separated the two germline ends.

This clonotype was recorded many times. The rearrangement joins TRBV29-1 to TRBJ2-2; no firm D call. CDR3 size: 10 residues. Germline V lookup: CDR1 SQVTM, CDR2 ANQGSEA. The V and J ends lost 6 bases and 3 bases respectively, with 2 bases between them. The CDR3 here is CSVYTGELFF. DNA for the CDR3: TGCAGCGTCTACACCGGGGAGCTGTTTTTT.

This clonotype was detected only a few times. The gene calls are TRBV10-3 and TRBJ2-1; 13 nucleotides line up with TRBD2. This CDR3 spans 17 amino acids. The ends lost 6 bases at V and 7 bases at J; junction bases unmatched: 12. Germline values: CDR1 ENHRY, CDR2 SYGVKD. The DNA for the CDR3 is TGTGCCATCAGCGCCCGGGGTACTAGCGGGAGGGGGAATGAGCAGTTCTTC. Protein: CAISARGTSGRGNEQFF.